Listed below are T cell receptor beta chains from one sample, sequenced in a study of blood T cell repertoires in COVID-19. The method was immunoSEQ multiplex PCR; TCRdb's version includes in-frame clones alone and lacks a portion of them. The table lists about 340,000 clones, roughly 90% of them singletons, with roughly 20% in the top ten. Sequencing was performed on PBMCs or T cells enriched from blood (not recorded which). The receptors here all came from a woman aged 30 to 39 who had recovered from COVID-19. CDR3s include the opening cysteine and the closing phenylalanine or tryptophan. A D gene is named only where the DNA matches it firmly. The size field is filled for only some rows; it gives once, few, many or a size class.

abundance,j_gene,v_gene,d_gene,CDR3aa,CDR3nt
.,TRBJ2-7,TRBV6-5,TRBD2,CASSGIAGESNEQYF,TGTGCCAGCAGCGGCATAGCGGGAGAGAGCAACGAGCAGTACTTC
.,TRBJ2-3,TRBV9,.,CASSVTSTDTQYF,TGTGCCAGCAGCGTTACTAGCACAGATACGCAGTATTTT
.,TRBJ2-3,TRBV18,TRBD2,CASSPDRGGTDTQYF,TGTGCCAGCTCACCAGATCGGGGAGGGACAGATACGCAGTATTTT
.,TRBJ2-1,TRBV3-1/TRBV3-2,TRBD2,CASSQGASGGAHEQFF,TGTGCCAGCAGCCAAGGGGCTAGCGGGGGGGCCCATGAGCAGTTCTTC
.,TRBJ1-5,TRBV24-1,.,CATSDLESVQPQHF,TGTGCCACCAGTGATTTGGAGTCTGTCCAGCCCCAGCATTTT
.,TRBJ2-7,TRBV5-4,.,CASSSLATSGEQYF,TGTGCCAGCAGCTCCTTAGCGACTTCTGGGGAGCAGTACTTC
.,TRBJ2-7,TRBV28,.,CASSLSSYEQYF,TGTGCCAGCAGTTTATCGTCGTACGAGCAGTACTTC
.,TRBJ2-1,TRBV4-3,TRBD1,CASSPRQGLIDEQFF,TGCGCCAGCAGCCCAAGACAGGGCTTAATTGATGAGCAGTTCTTC
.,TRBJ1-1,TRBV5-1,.,CASSLPGSGAEAFF,TGCGCCAGCAGCTTGCCGGGATCGGGGGCTGAAGCTTTCTTT
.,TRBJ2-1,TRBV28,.,CASSLPTLTALEGQFF,TGTGCCAGCAGTCTCCCGACCCTTACAGCGCTTGAGGGACAGTTCTTC
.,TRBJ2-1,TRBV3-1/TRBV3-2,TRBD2,CASSQVGLAGYNEQFF,TGTGCCAGCAGCCAAGTGGGACTAGCGGGTTACAATGAGCAGTTCTTC
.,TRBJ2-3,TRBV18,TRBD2,CASSPPSGRTDTQYF,TGTGCCAGCTCACCACCTAGCGGGAGGACAGATACGCAGTATTTT
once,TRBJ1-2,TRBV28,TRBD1,CASSPYSGQYGYTF,TGTGCCAGCAGTCCTTACTCGGGACAGTATGGCTACACCTTC
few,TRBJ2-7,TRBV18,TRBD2,CASSPRRDSGGAGEQYF,TGTGCCAGCTCACCGCGACGGGACAGCGGGGGGGCAGGAGAGCAGTACTTC